The 9 T cell receptor beta chains below were found in one sample sequenced in a study of control samples from healthy donors and cancer patients. Data came from immunoSEQ multiplex PCR; TCRdb stores just in-frame clones and leaves some out. This table holds 120,000 to 150,000 clones, 80% to 95% found once. Sample: blood. Receptors were obtained from a man in his late teens or twenties in good health.

This clone came up once. Here the CDR3 reads CASSLTHGGDIQYF. CDR3 nucleotide sequence: TGTGCCAGCAGCTTGACTCATGGGGGGGACATTCAGTACTTC. The chain joins TRBV5-6 to TRBJ2-4; TRBD2 matches 7 bases. Looked up from germline, CDR1 is SGHDT and CDR2 is YYEEEE. V was pared by 1 base and J by 8 bases, with 6 bases of the junction left unmatched. The CDR3 runs 14 residues.

The V and J genes are TRBV6-2 or TRBV6-3 and TRBJ1-5; possible D gene TRBD1, 6 bases. V was pared by 6 bases and J by 4 bases, with 10 bases between. The CDR3 consists of 13 residues. From germline, CDR1 is MNHEY and CDR2 SVGEGT. CDR3 bases: TGTGCCAGCAGCCCACAGGGAAATCAGCCCCAGCATTTT. It is translated as CASSPQGNQPQHF.

A few counts support this clone. The chain has TRBV6-5 and TRBJ2-7; possibly TRBD1 for D (6 bases). V lost 6 bases, J lost 7 bases, and 16 bases lay in between. CDR1 is MNHEY, CDR2 SVGAGI, per germline. The CDR3 length is 13 residues. CDR3 protein: CASRRGLGEEQYF. The CDR3 DNA reads TGTGCCAGCAGGAGGGGGTTAGGGGAGGAGCAGTACTTC.

J is TRBJ1-1 and V is TRBV4-3; 10 nucleotides line up with TRBD1. Looked up from germline, CDR1 is LGHNA and CDR2 is YSLEER. The CDR3 is 18 residues long. The V gene end was trimmed by 1 base and the J gene end by 1 base; junction bases not matched to a gene: 9. The CDR3: CASSQGYRDRGPNTEAFF. The CDR3 DNA sequence: TGCGCCAGCAGCCAAGGCTACCGGGACAGGGGACCGAACACTGAAGCTTTCTTT.

The chain uses TRBV2 and TRBJ1-5; 10 bases map to TRBD1. V trimming: 6 bases; J trimming: 6 bases; junction bases outside the gene matches: 5. CDR3 length equals 14 residues. CDR1 is SNHLY, CDR2 FYNNEI, per germline. In DNA, the CDR3 is TGTGCCAGCAGCTCCGACAGGGGGCTTCAGCCCCAGCATTTT. Amino acid sequence: CASSSDRGLQPQHF.

Comments on this clone: In the same sample, other DNA sequences code for this CDR3. The rearrangement joins TRBV13 to TRBJ2-7; D unclear. Deletions cut 4 bases from V and 4 bases from J, with 5 bases between. Germline CDR1 PRHDT, CDR2 FYEKMQ (reference sequence). The CDR3 has 11 amino acids. CDR3 nucleotides: TGTGCCAGCAGCTCCCGATACGAGCAGTACTTC. This gives the protein CASSSRYEQYF. The full variable domain, completed using reference TRBV13 and TRBJ2-7, is AAGVIQSPRHLIKEKRETATLKCYPIPRHDTVYWYQQGPGQDPQFLISFYEKMQSDKGSIPDRFSAQQFSDYHSELNMSSLELGDSALYFCASSSRYEQYFGPGTRLTVT.

V is TRBV7-2 and J is TRBJ2-1; D gene ambiguous. Deletions cut 1 base from V and 8 bases from J, with 6 bases between. The CDR3 consists of 12 residues. Germline CDR1 SGHTA, CDR2 FQGNSA. CDR3 loop: CASSLVGYEQFF. CDR3 coding DNA: TGTGCCAGCAGCTTAGTAGGGTATGAGCAGTTCTTC.

CDR3 sequence: CASSLGGSYNEQFF. CDR3 DNA: TGTGCCAGCAGCTTGGGCGGGAGCTACAATGAGCAGTTCTTC. The chain employs TRBV5-6 and TRBJ2-1, with 7 positions matching TRBD2. Looked up from germline, CDR1 is SGHDT and CDR2 is YYEEEE. This CDR3 is 14 amino acids long. The V gene end was trimmed by 0 bases and the J gene end by 3 bases; junction bases not matched to a gene: 0.

The chain uses TRBV27 and TRBJ2-5; D gene unclear. The CDR3 covers 11 residues. The ends were cut back, 3 bases at V and 7 bases at J, with 6 bases in the middle. CDR1 and CDR2 (germline): MNHEY, SMNVEV (reference sequence). The CDR3 nucleotides read TGTGCCAGCAGTTTTATGGGGACCCAGTACTTC. Translating it yields CASSFMGTQYF.